These 12 T cell receptor beta chains originate from one sample sequenced in a study of response to subunit inactivated influenza vaccine. In TCRdb, the RT-PCR reads were re-called with MiXCR into one record per CDR3 protein. The data contain 170,000 or so distinct CDR3 sequences, over 8.5% of them singletons. The sample in question was CD8+ T cells sorted from PBMCs, obtained about 24 months after vaccination. The receptors come from a man aged 50-75 years who received an inactivated influenza vaccine.

This clonotype was seen ten or more times. V usage is TRBV12-3 or TRBV12-4 and J usage is TRBJ2-1; TRBD2 is a possible D gene (5 bases). The V end lost 4 bases, the J end lost 7 bases, and 5 bases lay between the germline ends. This CDR3 is built from 11 residues. The CDR3 DNA is TGTGCCAGCAGTTCGGGGAATGAGCAGTTCTTC. Amino acids: CASSSGNEQFF.

V usage is TRBV20-1 and J usage is TRBJ2-2; either TRBD1 or TRBD2 may fit D (5 bases each). CDR3 length: 16 residues. The germline gives CDR1 DFQATT, CDR2 SNEGSKA (reference sequence). V was clipped by 0 bases and J by 5 bases, with 16 bases between them. The CDR3 loop reads CSARDWGREQTGELFF. CDR3 sequence (DNA): TGCAGTGCTAGAGATTGGGGCAGGGAGCAAACCGGGGAGCTGTTTTTT.

This clonotype has a handful of counts. DNA for the CDR3: TGTGCCAGCAGCTTATATCATCCCGGATTTGGCAATCAGCCCCAGCATTTT. Translation gives CASSLYHPGFGNQPQHF. The chain joins TRBV11-2 to TRBJ1-5; D is unresolved. CDR1 and CDR2 from the germline V gene are SGHAT and FQNNGV. Trimming pared 2 bases from V and 2 bases from J, leaving 16 bases between. CDR3 length: 17 amino acids.

The V gene is TRBV6-5, the J gene TRBJ2-1, with 9 bases aligning to TRBD1. CDR3 length: 14 residues. The V gene end was trimmed by 0 bases and the J gene end by 7 bases; junction bases not matched to a gene: 1. Germline CDR1 is MNHEY and CDR2 is SVGAGI. The CDR3 nucleotides read TGTGCCAGCAGTTACTCGGGGACAGGGAATGAGCAGTTCTTC. Amino acids: CASSYSGTGNEQFF.

This sequence joins TRBV20-1 and TRBJ2-7; D is perhaps TRBD1 or TRBD2 (5 bases each). V was pared by 0 bases and J by 7 bases, with 16 bases between. Germline V gives CDR1 DFQATT, CDR2 SNEGSKA (reference sequence). The CDR3 totals 14 residues. For the CDR3, the DNA is TGCAGTGCTAGAGATCGGGGCCTGCCCACGGAGCAGTACTTC. Translating gives CSARDRGLPTEQYF.

The V call is TRBV28, the J call TRBJ2-5; D could derive from TRBD1 or TRBD2 (5 bases each). From germline, CDR1 is MDHEN and CDR2 SYDVKM. V was pared by 1 base and J by 5 bases, with 14 bases between. CDR3 size: 15 residues. The CDR3 region has the DNA TGTGCCAGCAGTTTATTTTCGGGGCGGGTGGAGACCCAGTACTTC. Amino acids: CASSLFSGRVETQYF.

The rearrangement uses TRBV30 and TRBJ2-5; D gene ambiguous. The germline gives CDR1 GTSNPN, CDR2 SVGIG (reference sequence). The CDR3 extends over 12 amino acids. The germline V and J ends were trimmed by 3 bases and 6 bases, with 11 bases remaining between them. CDR3 region: CAWRAPYQTQYF. The CDR3 bases are TGTGCCTGGAGGGCACCGTATCAGACCCAGTACTTC.

This clonotype was detected a few times. The chain is built from TRBV13 and TRBJ2-3; the D gene is possibly TRBD2 (5 bases). The CDR3 contains 16 residues. Trimming stripped 6 bases from V and 6 bases from J, with 22 bases between. From germline, CDR1 is PRHDT and CDR2 FYEKMQ (reference sequence). The CDR3 loop reads CASSSSRTGIKDTQYF. As DNA, the CDR3 is TGTGCCAGCAGTTCCTCCAGGACTGGGATAAAGGATACGCAGTATTTT.

This clonotype has a count of ten or more. J is TRBJ2-7 and V is TRBV6-1; 9 bases are shared with TRBD2. CDR1 and CDR2 (germline): MNHNS, SASEGT. Losses at the gene ends were 6 bases for V and 2 bases for J; bases not matched to a gene: 14. This CDR3 is built from 17 residues. The CDR3 loop reads CASSFLTVAGDPYEQYF. CDR3 in DNA: TGTGCCAGCAGCTTCCTAACGGTAGCGGGAGATCCCTACGAGCAGTACTTC.

This clonotype occurred many times. The V gene is TRBV6-2 or TRBV6-3, the J gene TRBJ1-2, with D uncertain. With 1 base removed from V and 9 bases from J, the gap between germline ends came to 9 bases. This CDR3 is built from 12 residues. Germline V gives CDR1 MNHEY, CDR2 SVGEGT. The CDR3 loop reads CASSYYEIRYTF. CDR3 bases: TGTGCCAGCAGTTACTACGAGATACGCTACACCTTC.

This clonotype was detected ten times or more. The chain links TRBV29-1 to TRBJ2-1; 8 positions match TRBD2. Germline V gene lookup returns CDR1 SQVTM and CDR2 ANQGSEA. The trim removed 6 bases at V and 0 bases at J, leaving 4 bases unmatched. The CDR3 is 14 amino acids. The CDR3 loop reads CSVQRETSYNEQFF. CDR3 nucleotide sequence: TGCAGCGTCCAGCGGGAGACCTCCTACAATGAGCAGTTCTTC.

This chain links TRBV6-1 with TRBJ2-1; 7 nucleotides agree with TRBD1. Germline V gene data show CDR1 as MNHNS and CDR2 as SASEGT. Trimming cost V 3 bases and J 3 bases; bases outside gene matches: 5. This CDR3 is built from 15 residues. This CDR3 is CASSDEGQFYNEQFF. The CDR3 coding sequence is TGTGCCAGCAGTGATGAGGGACAGTTCTACAATGAGCAGTTCTTC.